This TCR beta chain was profiled in a study of cytomegalovirus exposure and HLA in healthy donors. Regarding the study as a whole: There were reportedly fewer N-insertions in an Asian-associated ancestry cluster than the roughly 700-donor mean, in a later analysis.

V shed 1 base and J 8 bases; nucleotides not matched to a gene: 3. Germline V gives CDR1 LGHNT, CDR2 FRNRAP. This CDR3 region has 14 residues. Vbeta (60) and Jbeta (13) primers were used in the PCR. Sequencing was performed with immunoSEQ multiplex PCR; in TCRdb, only in-frame clones are kept and a portion is missing. The sample lists about 160,000 clones; more than 75% were seen once. In regard to this clone: What it recognizes is unknown.

V usage is TRBV12-5 and J usage is TRBJ1-2; 11 nucleotides align to TRBD1. The receptor comes from a girl aged 2 to 10 in good health and CMV-seropositive. The source material was PBMCs. The CDR3 DNA sequence: TGTGCTAGTGGTTTGGGGGACAGGGGGAGCGGCTACACCTTC. Amino acids: CASGLGDRGSGYTF.